This TCR beta chain came from a study of shared clonotypes between healthy human individuals (TCRdb year 2020). Some background on the complete study: Three men and a couple of women, aged 18 to 49 years, made up the cohort. For each donor, CD4 naive and CD4 memory were each given three plates, CD8 naive was given two plates, and CD8 memory was given one plate. To estimate repertoire size and how much clonotypes are shared between individuals, the study performed deep sequencing of blood TCR repertoires from roughly five healthy adults. Libraries were prepared and TCR repertoires were sequenced by different laboratories using diverse techniques, in order to increase sequencing depth and limit assay-specific biases. Each donor's leukapheresis produced roughly between roughly 0.85 and 9.5 billion PBMCs.

Donors were healthy HIV-negative adults with no recently reported acute infections or vaccinations. All donors were Caucasian adults living in Nashville, Tennessee, USA. CD8 memory samples were composed of magnetically selected CD45RO+ cells combined with CCR7-negative CD45RA+ effector memory (TemRA) cells. After blood collection by leukapheresis, PBMCs were isolated using Ficoll-Histopaque density gradient centrifugation and then cryopreserved in the vapor phase of liquid nitrogen. Analytical flow cytometry was used to check the purity and quantity of every magnetically sorted T cell population. Each sorted fraction had its genomic DNA isolated and then quantified by UV absorbance on a Nanodrop 2000c. The CDR3 numbers 14 residues from cysteine through phenylalanine. CDR3 DNA only is kept here, 42 bases in frame from base 1. V is shortened by 8 bases, J by 0 bases, and the region joining them spans 15 bases. The CDR1 and CDR2 encoded by the germline V gene are SGHRS and YFSETQ.

Concerning this clone: Its antigen remains unidentified. Per-base quality was not reported, and no clone a single base away is much larger than it.

Broader findings and caveats from the paper: Even with the large sequencing depth, rarefaction of the sorted-subset datasets indicated that sequencing was incomplete. Naive subsets generally had larger estimated clonotype richness than memory subsets did. The small number of donors limited the genetic and exposure-history diversity represented. Sharing across several donors was observed for about 5% of naive CD4, less than 4% of naive CD8, 2.3% of memory CD4, and about 0.4% of memory CD8 clonotypes. Sampling was restricted to blood, and TCR repertoires in tissues likely differ from the TCR repertoires found in blood. Based on pairwise subsampling, the degree of clonotype sharing among donors was expected to be affected by sequencing depth. Compared with non-shared clonotypes, the clonotypes found in all four sorted-subset donors had higher generation probabilities.

Using the deep immunoSEQ assay, TCR CDR3 regions were amplified from genomic DNA by multiplex PCR. Extracted genomic DNA from each cell subset was distributed evenly across all wells of several immunoSEQ 96-well plates, and each plate was treated as a replicate. For sorted subsets, each replicate PCR was loaded with about 0.2 ug genomic DNA, equivalent to 25,000 to 35,000 T cell genomes. The purified libraries were quantified using a Qubit 3.0 fluorometer, sized with a Bioanalyzer 2100, and then quantified again using the KAPA Library Quantification kit. Every immunoSEQ 96-well plate was sequenced on a separate single-read 150-cycle Illumina NextSeq 550 flow cell. Per the original workflow: Because only junctional sequences without quality scores were contained in the immunoSEQ output, filtering matching that applied to full-length reads could not be performed. To assign V/J genes and CDR3, sequences were annotated against IMGT germline references using PyIR, a Python wrapper for IgBLAST v1.9. Reads with weak V/J assignments (E-value above 1e-6), missing CDR3, stop codons, out-of-frame junctions, or ambiguous translated residues were removed. V3J clonotypes were defined as sequences sharing the same inferred V gene, J gene, and CDR3 amino acid sequence. Percentage overlap between repertoires was computed as shared unique clonotypes divided by the size of the smaller repertoire. RTK rarefaction, the Chao1 estimator, and Recon v2.1 estimates of unobserved clonotypes were used to assess repertoire richness. OLGA was used to compute generation probabilities for all TCRbeta clonotypes that the gDNA method yielded from a handful of donors. TCRdb took this table from immuneACCESS and kept in-frame rearrangements with V and J called. Such tables lack part of the clones; where checked against another copy, unresolved V genes explain under half of the gap, and the rest is unexplained. V, J and clone size were drawn from that table, and D and trimming were deduced from the DNA. In this sample the table shows about 380,000 clones, 90% to 97% of which occur a single time. In total, the top ten clones hold approximately 0.32% of the sample.

The sequencing sample was made of memory CD8+ T cells sorted from blood. The cell subset or site label for this specimen denotes: CD45RO+ cells pooled with CCR7-negative TemRA cells. The TCR sequence derives from a man aged 25-40 years in good health. The rearrangement combines TRBV5-1 with TRBJ2-7, and the D gene may be TRBD2, 6 bases matching. The CDR3 amino acid sequence is: CARGRDGSSYEQYF. The DNA is as follows: TGCGCCAGAGGAAGGGACGGGAGCTCCTACGAGCAGTACTTC.